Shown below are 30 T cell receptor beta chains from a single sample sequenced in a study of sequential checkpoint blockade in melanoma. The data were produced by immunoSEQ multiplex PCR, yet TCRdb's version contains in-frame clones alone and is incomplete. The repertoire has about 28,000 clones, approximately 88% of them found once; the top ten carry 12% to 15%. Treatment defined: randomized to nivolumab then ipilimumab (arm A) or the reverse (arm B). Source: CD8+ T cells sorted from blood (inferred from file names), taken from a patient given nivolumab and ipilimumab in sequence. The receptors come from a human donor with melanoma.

CDR3 loop: CASRGSNGDTQYF. The CDR3 nucleotides are TGTGCCAGCAGAGGGAGCAACGGGGATACGCAGTATTTT. This chain links TRBV7-2 with TRBJ2-3, with D maybe TRBD2 (5 bases). The CDR3 sequence is 13 residues long. Trimming pared 6 bases from V and 6 bases from J, leaving 13 bases between. Germline lookup yields CDR1 SGHTA and CDR2 FQGNSA. Drawing the rest from reference TRBV7-2 and TRBJ2-3, the complete variable domain is GAGVSQSPSNKVTEKGKDVELRCDPISGHTALYWYRQSLGQGLEFLIYFQGNSAPDKSGLPSDRFSAERTGGSVSTLTIQRTQQEDSAVYLCASRGSNGDTQYFGPGTRLTVL.

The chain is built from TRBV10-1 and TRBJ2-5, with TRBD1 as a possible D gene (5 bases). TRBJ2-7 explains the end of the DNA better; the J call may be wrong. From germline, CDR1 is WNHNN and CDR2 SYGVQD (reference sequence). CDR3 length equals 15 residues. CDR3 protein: CASSADSHSSYEQYF. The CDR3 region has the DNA TGCGCCAGCAGCGCTGACAGCCACAGCTCCTACGAGCAGTACTTC.

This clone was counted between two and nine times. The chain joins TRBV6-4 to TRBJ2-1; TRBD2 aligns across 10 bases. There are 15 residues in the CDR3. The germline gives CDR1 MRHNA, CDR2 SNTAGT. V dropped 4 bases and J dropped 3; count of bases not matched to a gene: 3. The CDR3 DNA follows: TGTGCCAGCAGTGCGAGCGGGGGGGACTACAATGAGCAGTTCTTC. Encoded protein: CASSASGGDYNEQFF.

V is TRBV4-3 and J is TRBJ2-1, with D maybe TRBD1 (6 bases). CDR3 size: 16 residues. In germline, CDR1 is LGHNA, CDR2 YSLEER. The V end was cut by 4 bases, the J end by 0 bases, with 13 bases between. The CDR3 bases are TGCGCCAGCAGCCTACAGGGATACGACTCCTACAATGAGCAGTTCTTC. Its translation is CASSLQGYDSYNEQFF.

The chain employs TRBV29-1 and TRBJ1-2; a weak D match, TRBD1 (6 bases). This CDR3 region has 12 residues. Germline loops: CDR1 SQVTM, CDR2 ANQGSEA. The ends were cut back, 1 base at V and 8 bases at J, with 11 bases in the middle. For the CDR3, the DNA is TGCAGCGTTGAAGGGCCAGGGGACGGCTACACCTTC. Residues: CSVEGPGDGYTF.

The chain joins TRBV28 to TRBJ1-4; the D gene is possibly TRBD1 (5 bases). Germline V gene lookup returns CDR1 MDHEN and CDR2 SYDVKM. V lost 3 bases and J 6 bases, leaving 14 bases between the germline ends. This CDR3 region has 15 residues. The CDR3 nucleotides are TGTGCCAGCAGTTTCGTTAGGACAAGAGATGAAAAACTGTTTTTT. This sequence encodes CASSFVRTRDEKLFF.

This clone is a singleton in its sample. CDR3 in amino acids: CASSVAGGSAETQYF. The CDR3 nucleotides read TGTGCCAGCAGCGTAGCTGGAGGGTCTGCGGAGACCCAGTACTTC. This chain connects TRBV9 to TRBJ2-5, with D possibly matching TRBD2 (6 bases). The CDR3 runs to 15 residues. Germline V gene sequence: CDR1 SGDLS, CDR2 YYNGEE. Deletions cut 0 bases from V and 5 bases from J, with 14 bases between. Filled out from reference TRBV9 and TRBJ2-5, the complete variable domain reads DSGVTQTPKHLITATGQRVTLRCSPRSGDLSVYWYQQSLDQGLQFLIQYYNGEERAKGNILERFSAQQFPDLHSELNLSSLELGDSALYFCASSVAGGSAETQYFGPGTRLLVL.

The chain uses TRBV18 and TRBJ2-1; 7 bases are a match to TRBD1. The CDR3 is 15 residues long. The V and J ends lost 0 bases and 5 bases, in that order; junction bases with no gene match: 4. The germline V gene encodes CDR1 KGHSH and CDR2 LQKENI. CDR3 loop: CASSPPERGHNEQFF. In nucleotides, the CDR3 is TGTGCCAGCTCACCACCGGAAAGGGGGCACAATGAGCAGTTCTTC.

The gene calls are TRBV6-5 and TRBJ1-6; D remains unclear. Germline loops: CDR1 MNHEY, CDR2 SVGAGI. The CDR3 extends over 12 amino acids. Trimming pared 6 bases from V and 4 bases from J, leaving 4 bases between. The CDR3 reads CASSRYNSPLHF. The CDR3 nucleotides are TGTGCCAGCAGCCGGTATAATTCACCCCTCCACTTT.

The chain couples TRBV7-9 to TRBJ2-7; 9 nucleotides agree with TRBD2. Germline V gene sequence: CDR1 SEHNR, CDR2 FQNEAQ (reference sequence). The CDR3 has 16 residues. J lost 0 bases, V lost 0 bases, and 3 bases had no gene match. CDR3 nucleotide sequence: TGTGCCAGCAGCTTAGCGCGACTAGCGGACTCCTACGAGCAGTACTTC. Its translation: CASSLARLADSYEQYF. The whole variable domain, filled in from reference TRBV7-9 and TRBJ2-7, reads DTGVSQNPRHKITKRGQNVTFRCDPISEHNRLYWYRQTLGQGPEFLTYFQNEAQLEKSRLLSDRFSAERPKGSFSTLEIQRTEQGDSAMYLCASSLARLADSYEQYFGPGTRLTVT.

CDR3 region: CASSQDRRTGPTYEQYF. As DNA, the CDR3 is TGCGCCAGCAGCCAAGATCGAAGGACAGGCCCTACCTACGAGCAGTACTTC. The chain uses TRBV4-3 and TRBJ2-7, with 7 bases matching TRBD1. Germline trimming cut 0 bases from V and 2 bases from J; bases unmatched to any gene: 10. Germline values: CDR1 LGHNA, CDR2 YSLEER. The CDR3 extends over 17 amino acids.

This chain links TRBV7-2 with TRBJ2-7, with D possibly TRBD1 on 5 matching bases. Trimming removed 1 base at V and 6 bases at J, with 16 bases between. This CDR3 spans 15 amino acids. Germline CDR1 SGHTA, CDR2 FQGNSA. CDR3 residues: CASSLGTQGYREQYF. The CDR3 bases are TGTGCCAGCAGCTTAGGGACCCAGGGTTATCGCGAGCAGTACTTC.

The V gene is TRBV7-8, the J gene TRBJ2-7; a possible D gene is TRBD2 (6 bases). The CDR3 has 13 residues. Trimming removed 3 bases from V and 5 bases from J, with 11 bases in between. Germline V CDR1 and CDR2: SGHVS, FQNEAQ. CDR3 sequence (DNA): TGTGCCAGCAGCTTGGGGGGTCTGGACGAGCAGTACGTC. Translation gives CASSLGGLDEQYV.

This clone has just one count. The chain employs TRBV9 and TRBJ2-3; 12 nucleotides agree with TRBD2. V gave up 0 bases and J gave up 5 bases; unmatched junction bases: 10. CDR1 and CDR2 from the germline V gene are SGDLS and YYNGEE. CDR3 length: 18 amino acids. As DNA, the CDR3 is TGTGCCAGCAGCGTAGTGACTAGCGGGGGTCCAGGGGGAGATACGCAGTATTTT. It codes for CASSVVTSGGPGGDTQYF.

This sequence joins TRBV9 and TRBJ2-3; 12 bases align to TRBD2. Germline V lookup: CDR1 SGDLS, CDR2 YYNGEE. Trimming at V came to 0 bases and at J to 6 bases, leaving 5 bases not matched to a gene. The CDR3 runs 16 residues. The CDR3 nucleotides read TGTGCCAGCAGCGTAGCGACTAGCGGGAGATCGGATACGCAGTATTTT. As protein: CASSVATSGRSDTQYF.

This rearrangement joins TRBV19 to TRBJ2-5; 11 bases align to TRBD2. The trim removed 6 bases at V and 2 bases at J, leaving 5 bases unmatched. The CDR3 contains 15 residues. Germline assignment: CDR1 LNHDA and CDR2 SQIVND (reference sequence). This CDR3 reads CASSRTSGPQETQYF. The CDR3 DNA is TGTGCCAGTAGCAGGACTAGCGGGCCTCAAGAGACCCAGTACTTC.

Here the CDR3 DNA reads TGTGCCAGCAGCTCCGGGACAGGGGCCTACGAGCAGTACTTC. Protein product: CASSSGTGAYEQYF. V is TRBV9 and J is TRBJ2-7, with TRBD1 identical over 10 bases. This CDR3 comprises 14 residues. CDR1 SGDLS and CDR2 YYNGEE come from the germline V gene. V dropped 4 bases and J dropped 2; count of bases not matched to a gene: 3. Full variable domain (outside the CDR3, taken from reference TRBV9 and TRBJ2-7): DSGVTQTPKHLITATGQRVTLRCSPRSGDLSVYWYQQSLDQGLQFLIQYYNGEERAKGNILERFSAQQFPDLHSELNLSSLELGDSALYFCASSSGTGAYEQYFGPGTRLTVT.

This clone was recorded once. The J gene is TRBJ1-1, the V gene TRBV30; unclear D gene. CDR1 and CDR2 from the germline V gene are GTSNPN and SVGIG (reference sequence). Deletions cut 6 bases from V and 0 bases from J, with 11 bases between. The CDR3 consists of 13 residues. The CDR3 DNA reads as TGTGCCTGTCCAAAAAGCATGAACACTGAAGCTTTCTTT. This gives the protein CACPKSMNTEAFF.

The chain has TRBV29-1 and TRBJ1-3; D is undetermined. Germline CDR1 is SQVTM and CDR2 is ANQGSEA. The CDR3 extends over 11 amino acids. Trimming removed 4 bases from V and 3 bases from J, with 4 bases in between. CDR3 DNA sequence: TGCAGCGTTGTTCTTGGAAACACCATATATTTT. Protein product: CSVVLGNTIYF.

In DNA, the CDR3 is TGTGCCAGTAGCCCCAGGGGCGTCGGAAACACCATATATTTT. Protein sequence: CASSPRGVGNTIYF. J is TRBJ1-3 and V is TRBV19; D may be TRBD1 (6 bases). Trimming took off 6 bases at V and 4 bases at J, with 13 bases between the two ends. CDR1 is LNHDA, CDR2 SQIVND, per germline (reference sequence). The CDR3 length is 14 residues.

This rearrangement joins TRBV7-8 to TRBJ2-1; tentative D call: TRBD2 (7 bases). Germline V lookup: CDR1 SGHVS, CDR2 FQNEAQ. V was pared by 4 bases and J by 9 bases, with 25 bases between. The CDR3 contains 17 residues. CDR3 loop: CASSSYHSNAGGLEQFF. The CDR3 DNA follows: TGTGCCAGCAGCTCGTACCATTCAAACGCCGGGGGGCTTGAGCAGTTCTTC.

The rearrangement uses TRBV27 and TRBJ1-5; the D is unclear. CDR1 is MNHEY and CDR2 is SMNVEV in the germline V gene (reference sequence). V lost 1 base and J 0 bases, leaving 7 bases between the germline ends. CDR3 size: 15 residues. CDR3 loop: CASSLYSGSNQPQHF. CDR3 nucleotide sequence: TGTGCCAGCAGTTTATATTCAGGTAGCAATCAGCCCCAGCATTTT.

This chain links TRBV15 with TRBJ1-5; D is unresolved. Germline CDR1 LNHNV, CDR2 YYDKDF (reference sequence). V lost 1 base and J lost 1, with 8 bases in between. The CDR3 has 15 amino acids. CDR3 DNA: TGTGCCACCAGCAGAGGCCCGGGGAGCAATCAGCCCCAGCATTTT. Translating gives CATSRGPGSNQPQHF.

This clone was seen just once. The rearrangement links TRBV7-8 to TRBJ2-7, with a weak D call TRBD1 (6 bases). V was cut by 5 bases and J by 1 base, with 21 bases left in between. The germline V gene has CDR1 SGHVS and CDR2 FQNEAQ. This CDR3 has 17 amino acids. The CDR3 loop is CASSPGVPRGKSYEQYF. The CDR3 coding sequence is TGTGCCAGCAGCCCAGGGGTACCGAGGGGGAAATCCTACGAGCAGTACTTC.

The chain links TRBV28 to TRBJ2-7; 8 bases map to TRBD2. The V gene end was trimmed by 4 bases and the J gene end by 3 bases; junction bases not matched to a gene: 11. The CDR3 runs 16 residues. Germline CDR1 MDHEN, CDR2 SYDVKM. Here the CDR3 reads CASSSSGGSPLYEQYV. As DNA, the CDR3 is TGTGCCAGCAGTTCCTCGGGGGGGTCCCCCCTCTACGAGCAGTACGTC.

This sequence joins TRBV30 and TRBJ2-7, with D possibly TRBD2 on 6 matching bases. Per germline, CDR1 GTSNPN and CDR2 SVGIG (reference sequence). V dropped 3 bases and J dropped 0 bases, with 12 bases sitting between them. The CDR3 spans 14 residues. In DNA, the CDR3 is TGTGCCTGGAGCGGGGACTTCAGCTCCTACGAGCAGTACTTC. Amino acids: CAWSGDFSSYEQYF.

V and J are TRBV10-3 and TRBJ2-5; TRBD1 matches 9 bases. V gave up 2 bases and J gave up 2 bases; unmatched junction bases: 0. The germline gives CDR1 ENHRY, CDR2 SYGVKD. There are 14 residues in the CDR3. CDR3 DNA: TGTGCCATCAGTGAGGACAGGGGGCAAGAGACCCAGTACTTC. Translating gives CAISEDRGQETQYF.

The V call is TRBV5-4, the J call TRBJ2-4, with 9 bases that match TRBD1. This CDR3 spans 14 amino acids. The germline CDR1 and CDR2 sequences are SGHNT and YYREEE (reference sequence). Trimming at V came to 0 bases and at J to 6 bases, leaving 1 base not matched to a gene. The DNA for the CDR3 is TGTGCCAGCAGCTTGGGGACAGGGGTAAACATTCAGTACTTC. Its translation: CASSLGTGVNIQYF.

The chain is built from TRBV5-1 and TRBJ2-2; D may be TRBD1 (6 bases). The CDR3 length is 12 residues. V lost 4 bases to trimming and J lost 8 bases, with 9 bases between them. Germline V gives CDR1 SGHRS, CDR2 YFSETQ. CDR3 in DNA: TGCGCCAGCAGCCTACAGGGTGGGGAGCTGTTTTTT. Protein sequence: CASSLQGGELFF.

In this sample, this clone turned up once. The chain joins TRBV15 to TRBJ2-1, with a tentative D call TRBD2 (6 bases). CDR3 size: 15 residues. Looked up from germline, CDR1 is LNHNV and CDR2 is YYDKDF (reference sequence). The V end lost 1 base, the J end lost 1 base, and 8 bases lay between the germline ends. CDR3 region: CATSRVGTSYNEQFF. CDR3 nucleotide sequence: TGTGCCACCAGCAGAGTAGGGACTTCCTACAATGAGCAGTTCTTC.